The 18 T cell receptor beta chains presented below share a single source sample, sequenced in a study of post-analysis software for immune sequencing data. Notes on the study in general: Patients showed TRBV5-6, TRBV5-1 and TRBV20-1 among five TRBV segments more frequent than in controls.

Their antigen targets remain unknown. Unique molecular identifiers had been added to the TCR beta cDNA libraries. TCRdb re-called the PCR reads through MiXCR, storing one row per CDR3 protein. The top ten hold around 11% of the sample, which has 600,000 to 750,000 distinct CDR3 sequences, 59% seen once. The sample was blood. These TCRs come from a girl aged 2 to 9 with multiple sclerosis.

The CDR3 DNA follows: TGCGCCAGCAGCCGAAGGGGACAGACCCAAGAGACCCAGTACTTC. The encoded protein is CASSRRGQTQETQYF. The J gene is TRBJ2-5, the V gene TRBV5-1, with TRBD1 matching over 7 bases. This CDR3 comprises 15 residues. Germline values: CDR1 SGHRS, CDR2 YFSETQ. The V gene end was trimmed by 4 bases and the J gene end by 1 base; junction bases not matched to a gene: 7.

In this sample, this clonotype turned up a few times. In DNA, the CDR3 is TGCAGCGTTGAATCGCCTCTAGCCAAAAACATTCAGTACTTC. Protein: CSVESPLAKNIQYF. The chain links TRBV29-1 to TRBJ2-4; unclear D gene. The CDR3 spans 14 residues. Trimming shortened V by 2 bases and J by 0 bases, and 8 bases separated the two germline ends. Germline V lookup: CDR1 SQVTM, CDR2 ANQGSEA.

This chain uses TRBV12-3 or TRBV12-4 with TRBJ2-1; 7 bases are shared with TRBD2. The length of the CDR3 is 14 residues. After removal of 3 bases from V and 4 bases from J, the junction contained 3 bases not matched to a gene. DNA for the CDR3: TGTGCCAGCAGTTTGGCTAGCGGTTACAATGAGCAGTTCTTC. Its translation is CASSLASGYNEQFF.

CDR3 sequence: CSASQAGRNTGELFF. For the CDR3, the DNA is TGCAGTGCTAGCCAAGCGGGACGGAACACCGGGGAGCTGTTTTTT. The chain combines TRBV20-1 with TRBJ2-2, with 7 positions matching TRBD2. The CDR3 is 15 residues long. The J segment lost 1 base and the V segment lost 3 bases, leaving 5 bases of the junction unmatched. Germline assignment: CDR1 DFQATT and CDR2 SNEGSKA (reference sequence).

The J gene is TRBJ2-7, the V gene TRBV29-1; 8 bases map to TRBD1. Looked up from germline, CDR1 is SQVTM and CDR2 is ANQGSEA. The V and J ends lost 7 bases and 1 base, in that order; junction bases with no gene match: 9. The CDR3 has 14 amino acids. The CDR3 DNA is TGCAGCGCAGGCCAGAGACAGGGGTCCTACGAGCAGTACTTC. This encodes CSAGQRQGSYEQYF.

This clonotype was seen a few times. The CDR3 DNA sequence: TGTGCCAGCAGTGTACCAGGGTCGAACATTCAGTACTTC. This gives the protein CASSVPGSNIQYF. The chain links TRBV2 to TRBJ2-4, with D perhaps matching TRBD1 (5 bases). The ends were cut back, 4 bases at V and 7 bases at J, with 11 bases in the middle. The CDR3 length is 13 residues. The germline V gene encodes CDR1 SNHLY and CDR2 FYNNEI.

This CDR3 is CASSKGLSKDTYEQYF. The CDR3 bases are TGCGCCAGCAGCAAGGGACTATCTAAGGATACCTACGAGCAGTACTTC. The chain is built from TRBV5-1 and TRBJ2-7, with TRBD2 identical over 7 bases. The CDR3 covers 16 residues. Trimming removed 4 bases from V and 2 bases from J; junction bases left unmatched: 12. Germline V lookup: CDR1 SGHRS, CDR2 YFSETQ.

This clonotype was observed a single time. The chain uses TRBV20-1 and TRBJ2-4; D might be TRBD1 (6 bases). This CDR3 contains 15 residues. The V gene's germline CDR1 is DFQATT and CDR2 SNEGSKA (reference sequence). Trimming cost V 3 bases and J 0 bases, with 12 bases left between them. The CDR3 is CSASRTALAKNIQYF. CDR3 DNA sequence: TGCAGTGCTAGCCGGACAGCTCTAGCCAAAAACATTCAGTACTTC.

The table lists this clonotype with a few counts. The CDR3 DNA reads TGCAGCGTTGGAACCCAGCCCTATGGCTACACCTTC. Its protein product is CSVGTQPYGYTF. The rearrangement joins TRBV29-1 to TRBJ1-2, with D unclear. V lost 4 bases and J lost 4, with 10 bases in between. Germline CDR1 SQVTM, CDR2 ANQGSEA. The length of the CDR3 is 12 residues. Variable domain in full (rest from reference TRBV29-1 and TRBJ1-2): SAVISQKPSRDICQRGTSLTIQCQVDSQVTMMFWYRQQPGQSLTLIATANQGSEATYESGFVIDKFPISRPNLTFSTLTVSNMSPEDSSIYLCSVGTQPYGYTFGSGTRLTVV.

The sample holds one count of this clonotype. The rearrangement links TRBV20-1 to TRBJ2-5; tentatively, D is TRBD1 (5 bases). With 0 bases removed from V and 9 bases from J, the gap between germline ends came to 14 bases. The V gene's germline CDR1 is DFQATT and CDR2 SNEGSKA (reference sequence). CDR3 length equals 13 residues. The CDR3, as DNA: TGCAGTGCTAGAGATCCCCAGGGTTTGGCCCAGTACTTC. This sequence encodes CSARDPQGLAQYF.

This chain joins TRBV20-1 and TRBJ2-1; 10 positions agree with TRBD2. Germline V gene sequence: CDR1 DFQATT, CDR2 SNEGSKA (reference sequence). The junction had 8 bases not matched to a gene; V was cut back by 6 bases and J by 3 bases. This CDR3 has 15 residues. CDR3 amino acids: CSATTGTSVYNEQFF. Written as DNA, the CDR3 is TGCAGTGCCACAACCGGGACTAGCGTCTACAATGAGCAGTTCTTC.

The chain combines TRBV10-3 with TRBJ2-3; D not resolved. Looked up from germline, CDR1 is ENHRY and CDR2 is SYGVKD. This CDR3 is built from 13 residues. V gave up 7 bases and J gave up 1 base, with 9 bases separating them. The CDR3 sequence is CAIMARGTDTQYF. The DNA of the CDR3 is TGTGCCATCATGGCGCGAGGCACAGATACGCAGTATTTT.

The chain employs TRBV5-6 and TRBJ2-1; D call uncertain. CDR1 SGHDT and CDR2 YYEEEE come from the germline V gene. Trimming shortened V by 5 bases and J by 6 bases, and 18 bases separated the two germline ends. The CDR3 spans 15 residues. CDR3 region: CASSSSGNSLNEQFF. Here the CDR3 DNA reads TGTGCCAGCAGTTCCTCTGGGAATTCTCTCAATGAGCAGTTCTTC.

The rearrangement uses TRBV5-5 and TRBJ1-2; 8 positions match TRBD1. Germline values: CDR1 SGHKS, CDR2 YYEKEE (reference sequence). This CDR3 region has 15 residues. The V gene end was trimmed by 0 bases and the J gene end by 3 bases; junction bases not matched to a gene: 4. The CDR3 DNA reads as TGTGCCAGCAGCTTGGGCCCAGGGGGCGACTATGGCTACACCTTC. Translating it yields CASSLGPGGDYGYTF.

The gene calls are TRBV20-1 and TRBJ2-5, with TRBD2 matching 10 bases. This CDR3 contains 15 residues. Germline lookup yields CDR1 DFQATT and CDR2 SNEGSKA (reference sequence). V lost 4 bases to trimming and J lost 5 bases; unmatched junction nucleotides: 10. The chain's CDR3 is CSATGASGGLETQYF. CDR3 coding DNA: TGCAGTGCTACCGGGGCTAGCGGGGGCCTGGAGACCCAGTACTTC.

This chain connects TRBV20-1 to TRBJ2-5; possible D gene TRBD1, 5 bases. Between the trimmed V and J ends, which lost 6 bases and 6 bases, there was a span of 20 bases. This CDR3 has 14 residues. Per the germline V gene, CDR1 is DFQATT and CDR2 is SNEGSKA (reference sequence). The CDR3 region is CSALIGADLQTQYF. The CDR3 region has the DNA TGCAGTGCCCTGATTGGGGCCGACCTGCAGACCCAGTACTTC.

The V and J genes are TRBV7-3 and TRBJ2-1, with 8 nucleotides matching TRBD2. The germline V gene encodes CDR1 SGHTA and CDR2 FQGTGA. V shed 6 bases, J shed 8 bases, and the junction held 18 bases outside the gene matches. This CDR3 region has 17 residues. CDR3: CASSLVEPGTSLYEQFF. As DNA, the CDR3 is TGTGCCAGCAGTTTAGTGGAACCCGGGACTAGTTTATATGAGCAGTTCTTC.

This chain joins TRBV20-1 and TRBJ1-5; D call uncertain. Trimming shortened V by 4 bases and J by 3 bases, and 7 bases separated the two germline ends. Per germline, CDR1 DFQATT and CDR2 SNEGSKA (reference sequence). This CDR3 comprises 12 residues. The CDR3 nucleotides read TGCAGTGCTATGGCTCCCAATCAGCCCCAGCATTTT. Its translation: CSAMAPNQPQHF.